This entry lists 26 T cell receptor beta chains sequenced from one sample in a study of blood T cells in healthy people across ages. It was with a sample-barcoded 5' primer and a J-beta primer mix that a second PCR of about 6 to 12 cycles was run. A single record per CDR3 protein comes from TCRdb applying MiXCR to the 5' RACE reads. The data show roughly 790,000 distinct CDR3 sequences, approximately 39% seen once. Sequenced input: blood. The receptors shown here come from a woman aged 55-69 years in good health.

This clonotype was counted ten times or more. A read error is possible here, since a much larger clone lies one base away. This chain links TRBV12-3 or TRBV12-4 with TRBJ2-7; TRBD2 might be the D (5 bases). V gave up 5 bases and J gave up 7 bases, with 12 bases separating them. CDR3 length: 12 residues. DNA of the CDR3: TGTGCCAGCAGTCCGGGGTACAATGAGCAGTACTTC. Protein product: CASSPGYNEQYF.

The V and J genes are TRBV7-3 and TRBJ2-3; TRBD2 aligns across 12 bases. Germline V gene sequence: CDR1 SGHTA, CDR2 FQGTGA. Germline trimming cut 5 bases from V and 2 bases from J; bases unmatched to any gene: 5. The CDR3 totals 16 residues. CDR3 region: CASSTGLAGTTDTQYF. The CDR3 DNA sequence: TGTGCCAGCAGCACCGGACTAGCGGGGACCACAGATACGCAGTATTTT.

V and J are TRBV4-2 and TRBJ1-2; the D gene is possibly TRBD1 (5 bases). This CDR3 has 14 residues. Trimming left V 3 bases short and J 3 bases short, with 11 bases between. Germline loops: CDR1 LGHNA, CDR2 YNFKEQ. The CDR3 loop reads CASSQPDSYYGYTF. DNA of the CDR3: TGTGCCAGCAGCCAGCCTGACAGCTACTATGGCTACACCTTC.

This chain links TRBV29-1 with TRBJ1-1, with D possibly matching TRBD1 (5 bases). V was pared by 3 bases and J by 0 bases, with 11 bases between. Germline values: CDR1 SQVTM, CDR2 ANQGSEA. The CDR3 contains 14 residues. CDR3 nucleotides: TGCAGCGTTGAGGGACGTAGCATGAACACTGAAGCTTTCTTT. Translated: CSVEGRSMNTEAFF.

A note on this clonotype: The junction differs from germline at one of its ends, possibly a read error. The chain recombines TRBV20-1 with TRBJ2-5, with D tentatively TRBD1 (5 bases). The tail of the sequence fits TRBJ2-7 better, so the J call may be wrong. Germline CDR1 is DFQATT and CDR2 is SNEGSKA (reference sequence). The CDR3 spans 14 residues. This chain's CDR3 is CSVRDWTRSYEQYF. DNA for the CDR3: TGCAGTGTTAGAGACTGGACAAGAAGTTACGAGCAGTACTTC.

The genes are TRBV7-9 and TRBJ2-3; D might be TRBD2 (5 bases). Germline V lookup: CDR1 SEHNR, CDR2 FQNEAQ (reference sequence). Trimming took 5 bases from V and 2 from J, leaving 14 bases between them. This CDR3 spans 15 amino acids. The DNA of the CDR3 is TGTGCCAGCAGCCCCCCAGGAGGCAACACAGATACGCAGTATTTT. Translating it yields CASSPPGGNTDTQYF.

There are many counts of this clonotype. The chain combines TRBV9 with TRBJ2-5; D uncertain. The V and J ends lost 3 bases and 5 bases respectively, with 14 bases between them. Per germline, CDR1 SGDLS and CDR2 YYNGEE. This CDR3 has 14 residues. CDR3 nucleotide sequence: TGTGCCAGCAGCGCGACACCGCTCCGGGAGACCCAGTACTTC. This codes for CASSATPLRETQYF.

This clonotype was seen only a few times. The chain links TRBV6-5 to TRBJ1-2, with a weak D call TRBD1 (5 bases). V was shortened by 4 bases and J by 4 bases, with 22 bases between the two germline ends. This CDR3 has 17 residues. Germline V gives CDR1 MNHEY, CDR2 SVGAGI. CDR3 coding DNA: TGTGCCAGCAGTTCGACGGCGGGGGTCCTGGGGATCTATGGCTACACCTTC. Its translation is CASSSTAGVLGIYGYTF.

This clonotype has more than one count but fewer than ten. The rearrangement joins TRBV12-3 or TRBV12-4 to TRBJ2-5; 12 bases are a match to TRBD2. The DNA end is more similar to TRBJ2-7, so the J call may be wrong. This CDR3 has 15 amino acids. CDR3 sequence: CASSLATSGSVEQYF. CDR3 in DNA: TGTGCCAGCAGTTTAGCGACTAGCGGGAGCGTCGAGCAGTACTTC.

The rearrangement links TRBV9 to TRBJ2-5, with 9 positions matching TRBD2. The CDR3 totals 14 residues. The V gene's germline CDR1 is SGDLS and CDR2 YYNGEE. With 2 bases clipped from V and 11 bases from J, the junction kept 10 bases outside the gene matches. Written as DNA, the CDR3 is TGTGCCAGCAGCGTCGGGACTAGCCGGGATGAGCAGTACTTC. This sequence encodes CASSVGTSRDEQYF.

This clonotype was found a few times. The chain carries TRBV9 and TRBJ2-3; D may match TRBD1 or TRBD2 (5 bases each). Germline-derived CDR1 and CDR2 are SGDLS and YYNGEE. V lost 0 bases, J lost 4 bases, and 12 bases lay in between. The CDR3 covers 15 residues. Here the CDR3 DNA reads TGTGCCAGCAGCGTAGGGGGGACGGGCGCAGATACGCAGTATTTT. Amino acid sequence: CASSVGGTGADTQYF.

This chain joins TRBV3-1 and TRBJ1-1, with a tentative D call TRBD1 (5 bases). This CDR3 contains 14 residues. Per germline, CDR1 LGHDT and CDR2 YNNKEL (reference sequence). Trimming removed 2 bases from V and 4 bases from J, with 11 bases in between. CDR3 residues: CASSQQAGVTEAFF. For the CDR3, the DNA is TGTGCCAGCAGCCAACAGGCGGGGGTCACTGAAGCTTTCTTT.

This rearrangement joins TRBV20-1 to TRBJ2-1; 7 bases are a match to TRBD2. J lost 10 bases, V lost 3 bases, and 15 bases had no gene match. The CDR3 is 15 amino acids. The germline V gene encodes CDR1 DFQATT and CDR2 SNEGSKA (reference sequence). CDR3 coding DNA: TGCAGTGCTAGTAGACAAGCGGGGACCAGAGGGGAGCAGTTCTTC. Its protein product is CSASRQAGTRGEQFF.

The CDR3 sequence: CASSQQPDTYEQYF. The CDR3 nucleotides are TGTGCCAGCAGCCAACAACCCGACACCTACGAGCAGTACTTC. The V and J genes are TRBV4-2 and TRBJ2-7; D is unresolved. Germline CDR1 reads LGHNA; CDR2 reads YNFKEQ. The germline V and J ends were trimmed by 2 bases and 2 bases, with 10 bases remaining between them. The CDR3 totals 14 residues.

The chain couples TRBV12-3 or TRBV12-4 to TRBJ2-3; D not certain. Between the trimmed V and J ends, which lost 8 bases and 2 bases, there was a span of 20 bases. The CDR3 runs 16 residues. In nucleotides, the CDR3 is TGTGCCAGCGATCGGGCCTTATACGGGTACACAGATACGCAGTATTTT. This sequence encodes CASDRALYGYTDTQYF.

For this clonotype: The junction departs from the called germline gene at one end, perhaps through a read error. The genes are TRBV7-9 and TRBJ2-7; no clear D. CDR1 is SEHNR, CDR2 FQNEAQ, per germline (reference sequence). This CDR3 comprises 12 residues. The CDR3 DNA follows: TGTGCCAGCAGCCCCTTCGCCTACGAGCAGCACTTC. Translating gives CASSPFAYEQHF.

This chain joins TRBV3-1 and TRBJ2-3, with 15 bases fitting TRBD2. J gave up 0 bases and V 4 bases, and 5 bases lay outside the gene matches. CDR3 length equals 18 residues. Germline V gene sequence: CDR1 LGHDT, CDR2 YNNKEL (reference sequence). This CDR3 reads CASSPWTSGGVSTDTQYF. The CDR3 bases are TGTGCCAGCAGCCCCTGGACTAGCGGGGGGGTAAGCACAGATACGCAGTATTTT.

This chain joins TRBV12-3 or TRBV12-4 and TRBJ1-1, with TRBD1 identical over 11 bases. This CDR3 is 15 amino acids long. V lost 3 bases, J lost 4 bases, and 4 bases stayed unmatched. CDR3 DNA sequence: TGTGCCAGCAGTTTTACTGGGACAGGGGGCACTGAAGCTTTCTTT. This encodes CASSFTGTGGTEAFF.

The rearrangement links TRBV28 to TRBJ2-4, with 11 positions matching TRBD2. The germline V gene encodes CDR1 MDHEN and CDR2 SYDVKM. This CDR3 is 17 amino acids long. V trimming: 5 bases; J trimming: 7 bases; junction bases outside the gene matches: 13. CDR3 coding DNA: TGTGCCAGCAGTCCCGGGACTAGCGGTGCCACGTGGAACATTCAGTACTTC. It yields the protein CASSPGTSGATWNIQYF.

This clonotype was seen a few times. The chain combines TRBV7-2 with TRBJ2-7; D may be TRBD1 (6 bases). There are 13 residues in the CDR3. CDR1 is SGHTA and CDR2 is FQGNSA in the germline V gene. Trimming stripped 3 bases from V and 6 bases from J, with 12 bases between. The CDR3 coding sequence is TGTGCCAGCAGCTTCCAAGGGGGTGGCGAGCAGTACTTC. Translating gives CASSFQGGGEQYF.

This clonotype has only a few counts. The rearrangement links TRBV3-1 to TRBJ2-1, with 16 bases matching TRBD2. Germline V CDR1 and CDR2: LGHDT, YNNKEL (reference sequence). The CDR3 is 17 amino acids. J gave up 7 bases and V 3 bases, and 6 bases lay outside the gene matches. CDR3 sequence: CASSHGTSGGAWNEQFF. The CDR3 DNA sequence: TGTGCCAGCAGCCACGGGACTAGCGGGGGGGCGTGGAATGAGCAGTTCTTC.

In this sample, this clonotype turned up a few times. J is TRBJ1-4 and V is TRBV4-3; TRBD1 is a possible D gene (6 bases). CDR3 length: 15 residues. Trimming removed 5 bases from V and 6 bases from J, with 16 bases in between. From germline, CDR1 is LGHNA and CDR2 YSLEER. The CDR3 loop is CASSSAQGPYEKLFF. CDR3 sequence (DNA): TGCGCCAGCAGCTCTGCGCAGGGGCCCTATGAAAAACTGTTTTTT.

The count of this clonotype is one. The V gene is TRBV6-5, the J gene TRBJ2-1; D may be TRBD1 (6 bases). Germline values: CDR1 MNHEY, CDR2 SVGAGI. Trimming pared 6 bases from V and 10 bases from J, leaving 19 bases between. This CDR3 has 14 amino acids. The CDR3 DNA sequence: TGTGCCAGCAGCGCCGGACAGCGCACCTACGAGCAGTTCTTC. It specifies CASSAGQRTYEQFF.

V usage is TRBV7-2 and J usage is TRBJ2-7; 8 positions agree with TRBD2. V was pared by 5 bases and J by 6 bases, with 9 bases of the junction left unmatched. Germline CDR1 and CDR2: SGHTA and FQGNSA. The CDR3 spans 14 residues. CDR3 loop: CASSTRTSRSEQYF. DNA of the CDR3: TGTGCCAGCAGCACTCGGACTAGCCGGAGCGAGCAGTACTTC.

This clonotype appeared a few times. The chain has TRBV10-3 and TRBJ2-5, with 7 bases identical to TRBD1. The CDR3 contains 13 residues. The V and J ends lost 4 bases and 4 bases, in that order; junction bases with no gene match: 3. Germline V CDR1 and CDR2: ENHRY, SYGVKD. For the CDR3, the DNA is TGTGCCATCAGTGGGGACAGCGCAGAGACCCAGTACTTC. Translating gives CAISGDSAETQYF.

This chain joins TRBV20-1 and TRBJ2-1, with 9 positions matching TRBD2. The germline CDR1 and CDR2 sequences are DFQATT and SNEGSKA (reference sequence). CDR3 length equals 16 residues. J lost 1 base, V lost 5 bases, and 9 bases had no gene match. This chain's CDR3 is CSAVAWAGGSYNEQFF. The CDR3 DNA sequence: TGCAGTGCTGTCGCTTGGGCGGGGGGGTCCTACAATGAGCAGTTCTTC.